Sequencing of this T cell receptor beta chain was carried out in a study of T cell responses to AZD1222 COVID-19 vaccine. V gave up 5 bases and J gave up 9 bases, with 11 bases separating them. In germline, CDR1 is SGHNT, CDR2 YYREEE (reference sequence). CDR3 length: 11 residues. Points from the study as a whole: Donors skewed white British and female; clonal diversity was possibly underestimated. Baseline seropositivity occurred in only 5 to 7 AZD1222 recipients.

This clone was observed once. Its antigen is currently unknown. TCRdb keeps only in-frame clones here, not all; method: immunoSEQ multiplex PCR. Of 110,000 to 150,000 clones listed, approximately 90% were seen once; the top ten hold 1.5% to 2%. The sequence came from an adult in good health. The genes are TRBV5-4 and TRBJ2-5, with unresolved D. Sequenced here: peripheral blood, sampled on day 0 of AZD1222 vaccination. The CDR3 coding sequence is TGTGCCAGCAGTTTTGGGCAGGCCCAGTACTTC. This codes for CASSFGQAQYF.